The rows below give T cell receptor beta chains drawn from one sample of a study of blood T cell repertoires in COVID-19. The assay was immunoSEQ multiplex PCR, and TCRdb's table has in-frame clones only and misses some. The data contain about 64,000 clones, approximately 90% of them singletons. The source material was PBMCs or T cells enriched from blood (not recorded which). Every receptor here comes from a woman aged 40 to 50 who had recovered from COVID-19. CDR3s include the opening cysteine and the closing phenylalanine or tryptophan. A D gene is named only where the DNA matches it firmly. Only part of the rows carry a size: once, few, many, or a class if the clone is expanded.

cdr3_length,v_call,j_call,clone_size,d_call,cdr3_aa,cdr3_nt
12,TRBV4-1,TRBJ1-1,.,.,CASSTAGTEAFF,TGCGCCAGCAGTACAGCGGGCACTGAAGCTTTCTTT
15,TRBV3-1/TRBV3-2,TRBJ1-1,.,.,CASSQNTRRATEAFF,TGTGCCAGCAGCCAAAACACCCGGCGGGCCACTGAAGCTTTCTTT
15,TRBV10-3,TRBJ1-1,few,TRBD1,CAISERGQGDTEAFF,TGTGCCATCAGTGAAAGAGGACAGGGGGACACTGAAGCTTTCTTT
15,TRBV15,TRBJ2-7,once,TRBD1,CATSRETPTGTEQYF,TGTGCCACCAGCAGAGAAACTCCGACAGGGACCGAGCAGTACTTC
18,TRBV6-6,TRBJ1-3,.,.,CASSLLGWTAISGNTIYF,TGTGCCAGCAGTCTCCTTGGATGGACTGCCATCTCTGGAAACACCATATATTTT
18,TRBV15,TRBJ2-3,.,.,CATSSPPGRRPSADTQYF,TGTGCCACCAGCAGTCCCCCAGGAAGGAGGCCATCAGCAGATACGCAGTATTTT
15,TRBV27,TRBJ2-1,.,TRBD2,CASSLAGGADNEQFF,TGTGCCAGCAGTTTAGCGGGGGGTGCGGACAATGAGCAGTTCTTC
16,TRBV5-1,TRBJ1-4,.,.,CASSLRAGKDNEKLFF,TGCGCCAGCAGCTTGAGGGCAGGGAAGGATAATGAAAAACTGTTTTTT
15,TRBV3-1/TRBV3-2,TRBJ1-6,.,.,CASSHGGEGGSPLHF,TGTGCCAGCAGCCATGGTGGGGAGGGGGGTTCACCCCTCCACTTT
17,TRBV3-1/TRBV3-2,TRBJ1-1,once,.,CASSQGPDNRMNTEAFF,TGTGCCAGCAGCCAGGGGCCGGACAACCGCATGAACACTGAAGCTTTCTTT
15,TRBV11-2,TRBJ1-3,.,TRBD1,CASSPGTVGVGAIYF,TGTGCCAGCAGCCCAGGGACAGTTGGGGTTGGGGCCATATATTTT
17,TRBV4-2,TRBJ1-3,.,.,CASSPNDRGPPPNTIYF,TGTGCCAGCAGCCCTAACGACAGAGGACCACCGCCGAACACCATATATTTT
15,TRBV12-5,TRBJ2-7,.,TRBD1,CASGLPRTGGYEQYF,TGTGCTAGTGGTTTGCCCCGGACAGGGGGCTACGAGCAGTACTTC
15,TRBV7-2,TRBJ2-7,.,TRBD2,CASSLGSGGPYEQYF,TGTGCCAGCAGCTTAGGTAGCGGGGGACCATACGAGCAGTACTTC
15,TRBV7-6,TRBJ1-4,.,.,CASSLEPATNEKLFF,TGTGCCAGCAGCTTAGAGCCTGCAACTAATGAAAAACTGTTTTTT
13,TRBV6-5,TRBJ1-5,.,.,CASRWGGNQPQHF,TGTGCCAGCAGGTGGGGAGGCAATCAGCCCCAGCATTTT
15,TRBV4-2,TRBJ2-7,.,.,CASSQGDFTYYEQYF,TGTGCCAGCAGCCAAGGTGACTTCACGTACTACGAGCAGTACTTC
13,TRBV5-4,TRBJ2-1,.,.,CASSLTLFDEQFF,TGTGCCAGCAGCCTCACATTATTCGATGAGCAGTTCTTC
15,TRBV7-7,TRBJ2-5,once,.,CASSLVDSPRETQYF,TGTGCCAGCAGCTTAGTGGACTCACCCCGAGAGACCCAGTACTTC
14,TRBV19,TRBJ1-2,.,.,CASSSGTFGYGYTF,TGTGCCAGTAGTTCCGGGACATTCGGCTATGGCTACACCTTC
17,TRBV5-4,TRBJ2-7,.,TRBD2,CASSLGTSEITRYEQYF,TGTGCCAGCAGCTTGGGGACTAGTGAGATAACGCGGTACGAGCAGTACTTC
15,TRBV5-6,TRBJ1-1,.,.,CASSLPTRVNTEAFF,TGTGCCAGCAGCTTACCCACTCGGGTAAACACTGAAGCTTTCTTT
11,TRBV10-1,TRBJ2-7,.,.,CASSVGLEQYF,TGCGCCAGCAGTGTCGGACTGGAGCAGTACTTC
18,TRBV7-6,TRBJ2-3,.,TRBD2,CASSQGLAGGQVTDTQYF,TGTGCCAGCAGCCAAGGACTAGCGGGGGGGCAGGTGACAGATACGCAGTATTTT
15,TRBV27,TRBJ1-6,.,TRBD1,CASSLRGTGISPLHF,TGTGCCAGCAGTCTTCGCGGGACAGGAATTTCACCCCTCCACTTT
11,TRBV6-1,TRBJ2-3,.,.,CASNSGDTQYF,TGTGCCAGCAACAGCGGCGATACGCAGTATTTT
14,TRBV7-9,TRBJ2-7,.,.,CASSLAGVPYEQYF,TGTGCCAGCAGCTTAGCAGGGGTCCCCTACGAGCAGTACTTC
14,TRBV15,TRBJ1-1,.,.,CATSREGIRLEAFF,TGTGCCACCAGCAGAGAGGGGATCAGACTAGAAGCTTTCTTT
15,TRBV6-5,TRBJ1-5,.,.,CASIITGSGNQPQHF,TGTGCCAGCATTATAACAGGGTCTGGCAATCAGCCCCAGCATTTT
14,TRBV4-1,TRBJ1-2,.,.,CASSSPGRKYGYTF,TGCGCCAGCAGCTCACCCGGGAGAAAGTATGGCTACACCTTC
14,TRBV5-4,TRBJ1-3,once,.,CASSLTGPGNTIYF,TGTGCCAGCAGCTTGACGGGTCCTGGAAACACCATATATTTT
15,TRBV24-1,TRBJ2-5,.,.,CATSESRTPQETQYF,TGTGCCACCAGTGAAAGTCGGACACCTCAAGAGACCCAGTACTTC
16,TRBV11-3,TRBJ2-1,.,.,CASSLGWGRRENEQFF,TGTGCCAGCAGCTTAGGGTGGGGCAGGAGGGAAAATGAGCAGTTCTTC
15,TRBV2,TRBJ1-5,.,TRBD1,CASRDPGTGRQPQHF,TGTGCCAGCAGGGATCCCGGGACAGGGCGTCAGCCCCAGCATTTT
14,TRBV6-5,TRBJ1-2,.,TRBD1,CASSLTGTGGGYTF,TGTGCCAGCAGCCTGACCGGGACAGGAGGTGGCTACACCTTC
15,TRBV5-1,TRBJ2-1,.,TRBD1,CATNSGTGWDNEQFF,TGCGCCACCAACTCCGGGACAGGGTGGGACAATGAGCAGTTCTTC
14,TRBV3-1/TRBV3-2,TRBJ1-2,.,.,CASSQEGHRDQHTF,TGTGCCAGCAGCCAAGAGGGGCACAGGGATCAGCACACCTTC
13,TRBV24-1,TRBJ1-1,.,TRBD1,CATRDRGVTEAFF,TGTGCCACTAGGGACAGGGGGGTCACTGAAGCTTTCTTT
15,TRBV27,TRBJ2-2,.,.,CASSLPGGNTGELFF,TGTGCCAGCAGTTTACCGGGGGGCAACACCGGGGAGCTGTTTTTT
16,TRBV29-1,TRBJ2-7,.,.,CSVLLKGPTLPYEQYF,TGCAGCGTTTTACTTAAGGGGCCAACTCTTCCCTACGAGCAGTACTTC
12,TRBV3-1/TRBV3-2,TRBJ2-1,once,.,CASSQGVREQFF,TGTGCCAGCAGCCAAGGCGTGCGGGAGCAGTTCTTC
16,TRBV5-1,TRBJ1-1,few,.,CASSLEGHAGNTEAFF,TGCGCCAGCAGCTTGGAGGGGCACGCCGGGAACACTGAAGCTTTCTTT
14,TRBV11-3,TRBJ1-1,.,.,CASSGGTGYTEAFF,TGTGCCAGCAGCGGGGGGACTGGATACACTGAAGCTTTCTTT
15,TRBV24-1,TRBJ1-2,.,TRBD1,CATSDGDRVGGGYTF,TGTGCCACCAGTGATGGGGACAGGGTGGGCGGCGGCTACACCTTC
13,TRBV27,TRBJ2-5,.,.,CATHPRAGETQYF,TGTGCCACCCACCCCAGGGCGGGGGAGACCCAGTACTTC
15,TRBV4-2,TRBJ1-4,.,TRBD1,CASSLDRGLGEKLFF,TGTGCCAGCAGCCTCGACAGGGGGCTCGGTGAAAAACTGTTTTTT
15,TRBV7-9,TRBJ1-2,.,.,CASSPGRGGYYGYTF,TGTGCCAGCAGCCCCGGTAGGGGGGGATACTATGGCTACACCTTC
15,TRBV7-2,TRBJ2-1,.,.,CASSYQGGRIGEQFF,TGTGCCAGCAGCTACCAAGGAGGAAGAATCGGCGAGCAGTTCTTC